The clone carrying this TCR beta chain appeared once. A much more abundant neighbour one base away suggests this may be a read error. This entry is derived from a study of T cells in Graves' hyperthyroidism and ophthalmopathy. Amplification yielded TCR beta CDR3 regions, with RNA transcripts as the source. The primer set for the first-round RT-PCR of the TCR CDR3 was HTBI. Via MiXCR, TCRdb re-called the multiplex PCR reads, giving one row per CDR3 protein. The sample contains roughly 800,000 distinct CDR3 sequences, around 38% of which appear only once. This CDR3 is built from 16 residues. Trimming cost V 4 bases and J 0 bases; bases outside gene matches: 6. The germline V gene has CDR1 SEHNR and CDR2 FQNEAQ (reference sequence).

V and J are TRBV7-9 and TRBJ1-2, with 9 nucleotides matching TRBD1. The receptor comes from a young man with Graves' hyperthyroidism. Sequencing was performed on blood. In nucleotides, the CDR3 is TGTGCCAGCAGCTCGCGACAGGGGGGAGCTAACTATGGCTACACCTTC. Translating it yields CASSSRQGGANYGYTF.